This is a list of T cell receptor beta chains from one sample in a study of blood T cell repertoires in COVID-19. The method was immunoSEQ multiplex PCR; TCRdb's version includes in-frame clones alone and lacks a portion of them. The table includes under 150,000 clones, around four fifths detected once. The sequenced material came from peripheral blood. Receptor source: a human donor in a cohort sampled during active COVID-19. The CDR3 runs from the conserved cysteine through the conserved F or W. Each record gives: V gene, D gene, J gene, CDR3 protein. D genes are given only for firm matches.

v_gene: TRBV5-1; d_gene: TRBD2; j_gene: TRBJ2-5; CDR3aa: CASSLASPSGGPYKSETQYF
v_gene: TRBV6-2/TRBV6-3; d_gene: -; j_gene: TRBJ1-2; CDR3aa: CASSYSGYGYTF
v_gene: TRBV6-5; d_gene: -; j_gene: TRBJ2-7; CDR3aa: CASSRKGVDEQYF
v_gene: TRBV29-1; d_gene: -; j_gene: TRBJ2-5; CDR3aa: CSVGGGIETQYF
v_gene: TRBV25-1; d_gene: -; j_gene: TRBJ2-7; CDR3aa: CASSQGGKNYEQYF
v_gene: TRBV5-1; d_gene: -; j_gene: TRBJ2-1; CDR3aa: CASSLRGTPYNEQFF
v_gene: TRBV28; d_gene: -; j_gene: TRBJ1-3; CDR3aa: CASSLDTRSGNTIYF
v_gene: TRBV4-3; d_gene: TRBD2; j_gene: TRBJ2-2; CDR3aa: CASSPGTSGVAGELFF
v_gene: TRBV20-1; d_gene: -; j_gene: TRBJ1-2; CDR3aa: CSARQGYGYTF
v_gene: TRBV18; d_gene: TRBD1; j_gene: TRBJ1-2; CDR3aa: CASSPGTGIVDGYTF
v_gene: TRBV19; d_gene: -; j_gene: TRBJ1-2; CDR3aa: CASQKRGALNGYTF
v_gene: TRBV6-5; d_gene: -; j_gene: TRBJ1-1; CDR3aa: CASTHWAAAEAFF
v_gene: TRBV5-4; d_gene: TRBD1; j_gene: TRBJ1-4; CDR3aa: CASSQTGGSTNEKLFF
v_gene: TRBV11-2; d_gene: -; j_gene: TRBJ2-1; CDR3aa: CASRFSGNEQFF
v_gene: TRBV5-1; d_gene: -; j_gene: TRBJ1-4; CDR3aa: CASSLPGREKLFF
v_gene: TRBV5-1; d_gene: -; j_gene: TRBJ2-3; CDR3aa: CASSFWLTSTDTQYF
v_gene: TRBV5-6; d_gene: -; j_gene: TRBJ1-2; CDR3aa: CASSLAWEMRTNYGYTF
v_gene: TRBV4-3; d_gene: TRBD1; j_gene: TRBJ1-6; CDR3aa: CASSQDPDRGRSPLHF
v_gene: TRBV5-6; d_gene: -; j_gene: TRBJ2-7; CDR3aa: CASSQQGLRTYEQYF
v_gene: TRBV11-2; d_gene: -; j_gene: TRBJ2-2; CDR3aa: CASSLEGVAPGELFF
v_gene: TRBV11-3; d_gene: TRBD1; j_gene: TRBJ1-2; CDR3aa: CASSRDSRYGYTF
v_gene: TRBV5-5; d_gene: -; j_gene: TRBJ2-3; CDR3aa: CASSLFRGDTDTQYF
v_gene: TRBV4-2; d_gene: -; j_gene: TRBJ2-1; CDR3aa: CASRPLPLRHQGEQFF
v_gene: TRBV5-1; d_gene: TRBD1; j_gene: TRBJ2-7; CDR3aa: CASSFSTRDSTYEQYF
v_gene: TRBV11-3; d_gene: -; j_gene: TRBJ1-1; CDR3aa: CASSKGAEAFF
v_gene: TRBV6-1; d_gene: -; j_gene: TRBJ1-2; CDR3aa: CASSDGGGYGYTF
v_gene: TRBV2; d_gene: TRBD1; j_gene: TRBJ2-2; CDR3aa: CASSRDRGIGELFF
v_gene: TRBV5-1; d_gene: TRBD1; j_gene: TRBJ1-4; CDR3aa: CASRSGQGREKLFF
v_gene: TRBV7-2; d_gene: TRBD1; j_gene: TRBJ2-5; CDR3aa: CASSSRDSQETQYF
v_gene: TRBV5-1; d_gene: TRBD2; j_gene: TRBJ2-1; CDR3aa: CASSSLAGGNNEQFF
v_gene: TRBV2; d_gene: -; j_gene: TRBJ1-4; CDR3aa: CASSQRGFSEKLFF
v_gene: TRBV30; d_gene: TRBD2; j_gene: TRBJ2-7; CDR3aa: CAWSSASGAPYEQYF
v_gene: TRBV6-5; d_gene: -; j_gene: TRBJ1-1; CDR3aa: CASSSPGSEAFF
v_gene: TRBV19; d_gene: TRBD1; j_gene: TRBJ1-1; CDR3aa: CASSIDRGGTFF
v_gene: TRBV7-2; d_gene: -; j_gene: TRBJ2-3; CDR3aa: CASSPRGAGTDTQYF
v_gene: TRBV15; d_gene: TRBD1; j_gene: TRBJ1-4; CDR3aa: CATSRERTGGEKLFF
v_gene: TRBV4-3; d_gene: TRBD1; j_gene: TRBJ2-1; CDR3aa: CASSQLLGTAYNEQFF
v_gene: TRBV21-1; d_gene: -; j_gene: TRBJ1-5; CDR3aa: CASSGRQGQPQHF
v_gene: TRBV9; d_gene: TRBD1; j_gene: TRBJ1-5; CDR3aa: CASGSDRRGDSNQPQHF
v_gene: TRBV14; d_gene: -; j_gene: TRBJ2-3; CDR3aa: CASSQKPLSPSTDTQYF
v_gene: TRBV14; d_gene: TRBD2; j_gene: TRBJ2-5; CDR3aa: CASSPGTSRETQYF
v_gene: TRBV4-3; d_gene: TRBD2; j_gene: TRBJ2-2; CDR3aa: CASSQGTGTTFTGELFF
v_gene: TRBV13; d_gene: -; j_gene: TRBJ2-7; CDR3aa: CASSLDPQIRSYEQYF
v_gene: TRBV5-1; d_gene: -; j_gene: TRBJ1-1; CDR3aa: CASSLTDTEAFF
v_gene: TRBV30; d_gene: -; j_gene: TRBJ1-2; CDR3aa: CAWSLDWGGSGYTF
v_gene: TRBV19; d_gene: -; j_gene: TRBJ2-1; CDR3aa: CASSSRLEYNEQFF
v_gene: TRBV7-2; d_gene: TRBD2; j_gene: TRBJ2-1; CDR3aa: CASSFQGREGQFF
v_gene: TRBV6-5; d_gene: -; j_gene: TRBJ1-2; CDR3aa: CASSLAGHGYTF
v_gene: TRBV6-5; d_gene: TRBD2; j_gene: TRBJ2-7; CDR3aa: CASSRGGGNEQYF
v_gene: TRBV5-1; d_gene: TRBD1; j_gene: TRBJ1-1; CDR3aa: CASSLRQGNTEAFF
v_gene: TRBV11-2; d_gene: TRBD1; j_gene: TRBJ2-7; CDR3aa: CASSSDRVSSAEQYF
v_gene: TRBV7-2; d_gene: -; j_gene: TRBJ2-5; CDR3aa: CASSPWTEETQYF